This record covers a single TCR beta chain. Its antigen is unknown. Sequencing was performed with immunoSEQ multiplex PCR; in TCRdb, only in-frame clones are kept and a portion is missing. Of some 95,000 clones listed, 65% to 90% are singletons. Trimming took off 3 bases at V and 2 bases at J, with 14 bases between the two ends. This CDR3 contains 15 residues. The data were taken from a study of radiation and T cells in renal cell carcinoma. Stated time point: baseline pretreatment blood. The sample's treatment: 15 Gy SBRT to primary tumor, nephrectomy 4 weeks later. Blood was sampled at baseline, 2 weeks and 4 weeks after SBRT. Study-level findings and limits: In blood, top tumor clones expanded by 2 weeks, shrinking by 4.

Here the sequenced sample was blood, taken from a patient whose treatment included radiotherapy and nephrectomy. The sequence derives from a man aged 45-60 years with renal cell carcinoma. The chain joins TRBV5-3 to TRBJ2-5; perhaps TRBD2 as D (6 bases). TRBV5-3 is an open reading frame whose function is uncertain. CDR3 DNA sequence: TGTGCCAGAAGCTCTTCAGGGCGGGATCAAGAGACCCAGTACTTC. It translates to CARSSSGRDQETQYF.